The 9 T cell receptor beta chains below were found in one sample sequenced in a study of identical twins. TCRdb processed the 5' RACE reads anew with MiXCR; each CDR3 protein has one entry. The sample shows 400,000 to 500,000 distinct CDR3 sequences, about 18% of them seen only once. Source material: naive T cells sorted from blood. The origin of the receptors is a man between 45 and 60 years old in good health.

This clonotype has a count of ten or more. This chain uses TRBV28 with TRBJ2-1; TRBD2 agrees at 8 bases. V lost 3 bases and J lost 7; bases outside the gene matches: 8. This CDR3 region has 15 residues. Germline CDR1 reads MDHEN; CDR2 reads SYDVKM. The CDR3 spells CASSFVAGGSNEQFF. The CDR3 coding sequence is TGTGCCAGCAGTTTTGTTGCGGGGGGTAGTAATGAGCAGTTCTTC.

This clonotype has ten or more counts. The rearrangement links TRBV5-1 to TRBJ2-2; 12 bases line up with TRBD2. The length of the CDR3 is 16 residues. Germline CDR1 is SGHRS and CDR2 is YFSETQ. V trimming: 4 bases; J trimming: 6 bases; junction bases outside the gene matches: 7. DNA of the CDR3: TGCGCCAGCAGCCTGGGACTAGCGGGTGTGTCCGGGGAGCTGTTTTTT. This gives the protein CASSLGLAGVSGELFF.

The DNA of the CDR3 is TGTGCCAGCTCACCTGACAGGGGTCGGGGCTACACCTTC. It translates to CASSPDRGRGYTF. The chain couples TRBV18 to TRBJ1-2, with 8 bases lining up with TRBD1. Germline CDR1 KGHSH, CDR2 LQKENI. V lost 3 bases to trimming and J lost 8 bases; unmatched junction nucleotides: 5. This CDR3 has 13 residues.

This clonotype turned up a few times. The chain combines TRBV24-1 with TRBJ1-1, with TRBD1 as a possible D gene (6 bases). The CDR3 runs to 16 residues. Per germline, CDR1 KGHDR and CDR2 SFDVKD. The V gene lost 0 bases and the J gene lost 5 bases, with 15 bases spanning the gap. The DNA for the CDR3 is TGTGCCACCAGTGATTTGCAGGGGCGCGGGAGGACTGAAGCTTTCTTT. Translation: CATSDLQGRGRTEAFF.

This clonotype came up many times. The chain combines TRBV20-1 with TRBJ2-3, with TRBD2 identical over 11 bases. The CDR3 totals 14 residues. Germline V CDR1 and CDR2: DFQATT, SNEGSKA (reference sequence). The ends lost 6 bases at V and 5 bases at J; junction bases unmatched: 7. This CDR3 is CSAKTSGSGDTQYF. The CDR3, as DNA: TGCAGTGCCAAAACTAGCGGGAGCGGAGATACGCAGTATTTT.

V is TRBV7-2 and J is TRBJ2-7; possible D gene TRBD1, 5 bases. The CDR3 is 15 residues long. Per the germline V gene, CDR1 is SGHTA and CDR2 is FQGNSA. The germline V and J ends were trimmed by 5 bases and 8 bases, with 22 bases remaining between them. CDR3 in DNA: TGTGCCAGCAGCACCTCCCATGGGGCCAGGACGCAGCAGTACTTC. Residues: CASSTSHGARTQQYF. The entire variable domain, with the rest obtained from reference TRBV7-2 and TRBJ2-7, is as follows: GAGVSQSPSNKVTEKGKDVELRCDPISGHTALYWYRQSLGQGLEFLIYFQGNSAPDKSGLPSDRFSAERTGGSVSTLTIQRTQQEDSAVYLCASSTSHGARTQQYFGPGTRLTVT.

The rearrangement joins TRBV5-1 to TRBJ2-1, with 10 bases lining up with TRBD1. CDR1 and CDR2 (germline): SGHRS, YFSETQ. V lost 1 base to trimming and J lost 7 bases; unmatched junction nucleotides: 14. The CDR3 totals 18 residues. CDR3 sequence (DNA): TGCGCCAGCAGCTTGCCGGGGACCGGACAGGGGGACAGGAATGAGCAGTTCTTC. It translates to CASSLPGTGQGDRNEQFF.

The chain links TRBV5-1 to TRBJ2-1; TRBD1 agrees at 10 bases. Germline values: CDR1 SGHRS, CDR2 YFSETQ. The CDR3 length is 14 residues. Trimming removed 0 bases from V and 9 bases from J; junction bases left unmatched: 3. The CDR3 coding sequence is TGCGCCAGCAGCTTGGGACAGGGGGCGGGTGAGCAGTTCTTC. Amino acids: CASSLGQGAGEQFF.

This clonotype occurred many times. The gene calls are TRBV6-6 and TRBJ2-5, with D perhaps matching TRBD2 (6 bases). In germline, CDR1 is MNHNY, CDR2 SVGAGI (reference sequence). Deletions cut 5 bases from V and 7 bases from J, with 8 bases between. The CDR3 has 11 amino acids. CDR3 coding DNA: TGTGCCAGCAGTGAGCGGGTGACCCAGTACTTC. Translated, it gives CASSERVTQYF.